This is a list of T cell receptor beta chains from one sample in a study of T cells after yellow fever vaccination. One entry per CDR3 protein results from TCRdb running MiXCR on the 5' RACE reads. The sample consists of around 88,000 distinct CDR3 sequences, roughly 15% of them appearing once. This sample comprised CD8+ T cells not binding an NS4B(214-222) dextramer, sorted from PBMCs, obtained about 20 days after the first yellow fever vaccination. Receptors were obtained from a man younger than 35 who received the YFV17D yellow fever vaccine. The CDR3 runs from the conserved cysteine through the conserved F or W. A D gene is named only where the DNA matches it firmly.

v_call: TRBV12-3/TRBV12-4; d_call: TRBD2; cdr3_aa: CASSLTSGVDEQFF
v_call: TRBV5-1; d_call: NA; cdr3_aa: CASSFSGTATGELFF
v_call: TRBV6-2/TRBV6-3; d_call: TRBD2; cdr3_aa: CASSKRGGPYNEQFF
v_call: TRBV4-3; d_call: NA; cdr3_aa: CASSQIVRGYEQYF
v_call: TRBV6-4; d_call: TRBD2; cdr3_aa: CASSEGSGGTDTQYF
v_call: TRBV28; d_call: NA; cdr3_aa: CASSSGYKETQYF
v_call: TRBV20-1; d_call: TRBD2; cdr3_aa: CSARDPSGGRLSTDTQYF
v_call: TRBV7-9; d_call: NA; cdr3_aa: CASSPRNYNEQFF
v_call: TRBV5-1; d_call: NA; cdr3_aa: CASSPGMISGELFF
v_call: TRBV7-2; d_call: NA; cdr3_aa: CASSLLSGQKGVEDGYTF
v_call: TRBV6-5; d_call: NA; cdr3_aa: CASSYTGYGYTF
v_call: TRBV6-1; d_call: NA; cdr3_aa: CASSIVLGDTGELFF
v_call: TRBV7-9; d_call: NA; cdr3_aa: CASSLERYSGANVLTF
v_call: TRBV12-3/TRBV12-4; d_call: TRBD2; cdr3_aa: CASRRTSGYNEQFF
v_call: TRBV4-2; d_call: TRBD1; cdr3_aa: CASSQAQGAYNSPLHF
v_call: TRBV4-1; d_call: TRBD1; cdr3_aa: CASSSRQGTSPLHF
v_call: TRBV13; d_call: NA; cdr3_aa: CASSPPYRDPNTEAFF
v_call: TRBV19; d_call: NA; cdr3_aa: CASSIFGRGKGAFF
v_call: TRBV29-1; d_call: NA; cdr3_aa: CSVGGSVLSYEQYF
v_call: TRBV5-1; d_call: TRBD1; cdr3_aa: CASSGDSEETQYF
v_call: TRBV4-2; d_call: NA; cdr3_aa: CASSREEVSYNEQFF
v_call: TRBV27; d_call: NA; cdr3_aa: CASSFQGRATGELFF
v_call: TRBV24-1; d_call: NA; cdr3_aa: CATSGGTPLFYNEQFF
v_call: TRBV11-1; d_call: TRBD1; cdr3_aa: CASSSLRTGTYEQYF
v_call: TRBV7-8; d_call: NA; cdr3_aa: CASSFVGSNQPQHF
v_call: TRBV5-1; d_call: NA; cdr3_aa: CASSPGPGWDQPQHF
v_call: TRBV15; d_call: NA; cdr3_aa: CATSSFTGTGGDEQFF
v_call: TRBV29-1; d_call: NA; cdr3_aa: CSAGGTGELFF
v_call: TRBV11-2; d_call: TRBD2; cdr3_aa: CASSLGGAGTSGGADTQYF
v_call: TRBV28; d_call: TRBD1; cdr3_aa: CASSLYPATGAKTQYF
v_call: TRBV6-5; d_call: NA; cdr3_aa: CASSYSVGYEQYF
v_call: TRBV5-1; d_call: NA; cdr3_aa: CASSLPGNEQFF
v_call: TRBV20-1; d_call: NA; cdr3_aa: CSARGVRESYEQYF
v_call: TRBV12-3/TRBV12-4; d_call: NA; cdr3_aa: CASSLGLGNEQFF
v_call: TRBV7-6; d_call: TRBD1; cdr3_aa: CASSLYPGQGNTGELFF
v_call: TRBV4-1; d_call: TRBD2; cdr3_aa: CASSIAPLAGRQETQYF
v_call: TRBV5-6; d_call: NA; cdr3_aa: CASSFFVRGTGELFF
v_call: TRBV29-1; d_call: TRBD1; cdr3_aa: CSARDRGRTEAFF
v_call: TRBV5-5; d_call: NA; cdr3_aa: CASRTEPYEQYF
v_call: TRBV20-1; d_call: TRBD2; cdr3_aa: CSARDQSGALSYEQYF
v_call: TRBV30; d_call: NA; cdr3_aa: CAWSGVRNTEAFF
v_call: TRBV7-2; d_call: NA; cdr3_aa: CASSSPPDRIQETQYF
v_call: TRBV4-3; d_call: NA; cdr3_aa: CASSQEGRGASVYEQYF
v_call: TRBV6-2/TRBV6-3; d_call: NA; cdr3_aa: CAHSPYDGSTDTQYF
v_call: TRBV4-1; d_call: NA; cdr3_aa: CASSQDPSSSYEQYF
v_call: TRBV9; d_call: NA; cdr3_aa: CASSVYGTHGETQYF
v_call: TRBV18; d_call: NA; cdr3_aa: CASSPGEGSNQPQHF
v_call: TRBV4-1; d_call: NA; cdr3_aa: CASSQVFESGETQYF